The entry below describes one T cell receptor beta chain. Its antigen is currently unknown. This entry comes from a study of siplizumab effects on memory and regulatory T cells. The study, taken as a whole, reports: The mean Treg-derived percentage of mappable alloreactive CD4+ clones was 55% to 75% with siplizumab compared with less than 35% in controls. Naive T cells were seen as more diverse than memory cells and as major alloresponse contributors. The study did not confirm that proliferating Tregs from siplizumab cultures were suppressive.

Sequencing used immunoSEQ multiplex PCR; TCRdb keeps in-frame clones, though not all of them. The table records about 100,000 clones, around 94% of them present only once. V was clipped by 4 bases and J by 5 bases, with 3 bases between them. Germline CDR1 reads SNHLY; CDR2 reads FYNNEI. The CDR3 covers 10 residues. This clonotype originated in a human donor in good health. The chain recombines TRBV2 with TRBJ2-7, with D unclear. The sample was non-Treg CD4+ T cells sorted from blood. CDR3 coding DNA: TGTGCCAGCAGTGGAAACGAGCAGTACTTC. It is translated as CASSGNEQYF.